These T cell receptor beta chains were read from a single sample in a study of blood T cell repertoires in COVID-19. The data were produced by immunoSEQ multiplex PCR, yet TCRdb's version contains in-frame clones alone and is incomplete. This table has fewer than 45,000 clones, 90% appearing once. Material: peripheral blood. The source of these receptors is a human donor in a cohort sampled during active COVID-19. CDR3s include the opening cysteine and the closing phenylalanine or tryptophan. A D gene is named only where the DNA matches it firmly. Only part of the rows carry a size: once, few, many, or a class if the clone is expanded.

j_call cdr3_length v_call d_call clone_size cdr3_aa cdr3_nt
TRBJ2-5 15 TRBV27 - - CASSWVSWPQETQYF TGTGCCAGCAGTTGGGTTAGCTGGCCTCAAGAGACCCAGTACTTC
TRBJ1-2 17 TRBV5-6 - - CASSLEEWPGEGYGYTF TGTGCCAGCAGCTTGGAAGAGTGGCCAGGGGAGGGCTATGGCTACACCTTC
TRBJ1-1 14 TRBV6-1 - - CASSEQVSNTEAFF TGTGCCAGCAGTGAACAGGTGTCGAACACTGAAGCTTTCTTT
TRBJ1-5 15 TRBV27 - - CATLVGFGCNQPQHF TGTGCCACCCTCGTCGGGTTTGGATGCAATCAGCCCCAGCATTTT
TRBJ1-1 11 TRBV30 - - CAWSGGFEAFF TGTGCCTGGAGCGGGGGGTTTGAAGCTTTCTTT
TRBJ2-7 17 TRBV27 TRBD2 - CASTMRGGLAGSYEQYF TGTGCCAGCACAATGAGGGGAGGACTAGCGGGATCCTACGAGCAGTACTTC
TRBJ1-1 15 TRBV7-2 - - CASSSYPGLNTEAFF TGTGCCAGCAGCTCTTACCCGGGACTCAACACTGAAGCTTTCTTT
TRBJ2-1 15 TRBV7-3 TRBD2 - CASSTSSGGYNEQFF TGTGCCAGCAGCACCTCTAGCGGGGGTTACAATGAGCAGTTCTTC
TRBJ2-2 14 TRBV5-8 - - CASSLGVNTGELFF TGTGCCAGCAGCTTGGGCGTAAACACCGGGGAGCTGTTTTTT
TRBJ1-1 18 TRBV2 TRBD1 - CASSYRGTEVFRDTEAFF TGTGCCAGCTCATATCGCGGGACAGAGGTTTTTAGGGACACTGAAGCTTTCTTT
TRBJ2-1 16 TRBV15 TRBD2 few CATSRGTGTSGYEQFF TGTGCCACCAGCAGAGGAACCGGGACTAGCGGTTATGAGCAGTTCTTC
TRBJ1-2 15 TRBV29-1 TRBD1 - CSVDGAQGENYGYTF TGCAGCGTTGATGGTGCCCAGGGGGAGAACTATGGCTACACCTTC
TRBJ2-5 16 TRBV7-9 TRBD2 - CASSSQLGLVAETQYF TGTGCCAGCAGCTCCCAGTTGGGACTAGTGGCGGAGACCCAGTACTTC
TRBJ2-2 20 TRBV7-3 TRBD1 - CASSLTNLDLTGGYSGELFF TGTGCCAGCAGCTTAACGAACCTTGATTTGACAGGGGGTTATTCCGGGGAGCTGTTTTTT
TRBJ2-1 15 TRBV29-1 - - CSVERAKSSYNEQFF TGCAGCGTTGAACGAGCTAAGAGCTCCTACAATGAGCAGTTCTTC
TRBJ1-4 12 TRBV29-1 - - CSVETDVEKLFF TGCAGCGTTGAGACTGACGTTGAAAAACTGTTTTTT
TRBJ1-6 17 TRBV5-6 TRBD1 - CASSFLIDRGLNSPLHF TGTGCCAGCAGCTTCCTAATCGACAGGGGGCTCAATTCACCCCTCCACTTT
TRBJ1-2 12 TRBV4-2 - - CASSQDWSGYTF TGTGCCAGCAGCCAAGATTGGAGTGGCTACACCTTC
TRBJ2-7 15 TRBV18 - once CASSPPTIGVHEQYF TGTGCCAGCTCACCACCGACAATAGGGGTCCACGAGCAGTACTTC
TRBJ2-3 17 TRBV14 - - CASSQDLLPSRTDTQYF TGTGCCAGCAGCCAAGATCTGCTCCCTAGCCGGACAGATACGCAGTATTTT
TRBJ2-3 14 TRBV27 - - CASSEGLQGDTQYF TGTGCCAGCAGTGAAGGGTTACAGGGAGATACGCAGTATTTT
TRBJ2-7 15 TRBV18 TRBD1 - CASSTLDRGLYEQYF TGTGCCAGCTCAACATTAGACAGGGGGCTCTACGAGCAGTACTTC
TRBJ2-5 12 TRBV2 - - CASSDLQETQYF TGTGCCAGCAGTGACCTTCAAGAGACCCAGTACTTC
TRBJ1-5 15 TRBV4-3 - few CASSHDAGSHQPQHF TGCGCCAGCAGCCATGATGCAGGGTCCCATCAGCCCCAGCATTTT
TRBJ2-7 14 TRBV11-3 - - CASSAFGQPYEQYF TGTGCCAGCAGCGCTTTCGGACAGCCCTACGAGCAGTACTTC
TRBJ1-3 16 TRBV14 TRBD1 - CASSQDGTGAGNTIYF TGTGCCAGCAGCCAAGATGGGACAGGGGCTGGAAACACCATATATTTT
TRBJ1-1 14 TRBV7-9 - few CASSSQGFGTEAFF TGTGCCAGCAGCTCACAGGGATTTGGCACTGAAGCTTTCTTT
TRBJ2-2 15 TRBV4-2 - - CASSQFGGNTGELFF TGTGCCAGCAGCCAATTCGGGGGGAACACCGGGGAGCTGTTTTTT
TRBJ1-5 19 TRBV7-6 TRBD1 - CASSLKPRGGELRNQPQHF TGTGCCAGCAGCTTAAAGCCTCGAGGGGGCGAGTTGCGCAATCAGCCCCAGCATTTT
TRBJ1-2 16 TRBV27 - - CASRPIAHRGGYGYTF TGTGCCAGCAGACCCATCGCACACCGGGGAGGTTATGGCTACACCTTC
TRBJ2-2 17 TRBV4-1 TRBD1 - CASSQLPRTGVGGELFF TGCGCCAGCAGCCAATTGCCCCGGACAGGGGTAGGTGGGGAGCTGTTTTTT
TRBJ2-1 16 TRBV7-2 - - CASSPRAGTGYNEQFF TGTGCCAGCAGCCCACGAGCGGGGACAGGTTACAATGAGCAGTTCTTC
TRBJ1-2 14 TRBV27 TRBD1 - CASSPGTGGSGYTF TGTGCCAGCAGTCCCGGGACAGGAGGGTCGGGCTACACCTTC
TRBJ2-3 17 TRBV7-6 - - CASSPTLGGSGTDTQYF TGTGCCAGCAGCCCTACCCTTGGCGGCTCCGGCACAGATACGCAGTATTTT
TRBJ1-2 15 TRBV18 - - CASRPPGGQNYGYTF TGTGCCAGCCGGCCCCCGGGTGGCCAGAACTATGGCTACACCTTC
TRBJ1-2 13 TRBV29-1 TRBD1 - CSVEPGQGRGYTF TGCAGCGTTGAACCTGGACAGGGCCGTGGCTACACCTTC
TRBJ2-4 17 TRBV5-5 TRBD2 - CASSSGTSGGAKNIQYF TGTGCCAGCAGCTCCGGGACTAGCGGGGGGGCCAAAAACATTCAGTACTTC
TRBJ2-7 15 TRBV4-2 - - CASSQHRVYSYEQYF TGTGCCAGCAGCCAACATCGGGTCTACTCCTACGAGCAGTACTTC
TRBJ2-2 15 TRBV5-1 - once CASSLVGGGTGELFF TGCGCCAGCAGCTTGGTCGGGGGAGGCACCGGGGAGCTGTTTTTT
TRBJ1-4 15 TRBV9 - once CASSPQGATNEKLFF TGTGCCAGCAGCCCTCAGGGTGCAACTAATGAAAAACTGTTTTTT
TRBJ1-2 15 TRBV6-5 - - CASTEGGGADGGYTF TGTGCCAGCACGGAGGGGGGGGGCGCGGATGGTGGCTACACCTTC
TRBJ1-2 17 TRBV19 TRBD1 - CASSPTRRTGANYGYTF TGTGCCAGTAGTCCAACCCGTCGGACAGGGGCTAACTATGGCTACACCTTC
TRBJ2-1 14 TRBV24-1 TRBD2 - CATSRGGRAGEQFF TGTGCCACCAGTCGAGGCGGGAGGGCCGGTGAGCAGTTCTTC
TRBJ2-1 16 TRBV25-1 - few CASSESVRVSNNEQFF TGTGCCAGCAGTGAATCGGTCAGGGTCTCGAACAATGAGCAGTTCTTC
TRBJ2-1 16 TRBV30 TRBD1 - CAWDINRGPSYNEQFF TGTGCCTGGGACATAAACAGGGGGCCATCCTACAATGAGCAGTTCTTC
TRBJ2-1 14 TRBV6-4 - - CASSDSPEGREQFF TGTGCCAGCAGTGACTCGCCGGAGGGCCGTGAGCAGTTCTTC
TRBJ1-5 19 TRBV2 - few CASSVESQGTGYSNQPQHF TGTGCCAGCAGTGTAGAGTCCCAGGGGACGGGGTATAGCAATCAGCCCCAGCATTTT
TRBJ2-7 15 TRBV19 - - CASSRTPRGAYEQYF TGTGCCAGTAGTCGGACTCCAAGAGGAGCCTACGAGCAGTACTTC
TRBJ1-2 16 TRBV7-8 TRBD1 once CASSLAHRTGNYGYTF TGTGCCAGCAGCTTAGCCCACAGGACAGGGAACTATGGCTACACCTTC
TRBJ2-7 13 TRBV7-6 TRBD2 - CASSLYRGEEQYF TGTGCCAGCAGCTTATATCGGGGGGAAGAGCAGTACTTC
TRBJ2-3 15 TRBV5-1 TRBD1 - CASSSQGRGTDTQYF TGCGCCAGCAGCTCACAGGGGCGGGGCACAGATACGCAGTATTTT
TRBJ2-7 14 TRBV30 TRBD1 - CAWTPGGKVYEQYF TGTGCCTGGACCCCAGGGGGTAAGGTGTACGAGCAGTACTTC
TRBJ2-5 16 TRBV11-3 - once CASSLGLDSLGETQYF TGTGCCAGCAGCTTAGGACTCGACAGCCTGGGAGAGACCCAGTACTTC
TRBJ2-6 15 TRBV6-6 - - CASSPAVDGANVLTF TGTGCCAGCAGTCCCGCGGTGGATGGGGCCAACGTCCTGACTTTC
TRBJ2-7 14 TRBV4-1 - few CASSTYSGEAEQYF TGCGCCAGCAGCACCTACTCCGGGGAGGCCGAGCAGTACTTC